What follows are 15 T cell receptor beta chains derived from one specimen sequenced in a study of blood T cell repertoires in COVID-19. The repertoire was sequenced with immunoSEQ multiplex PCR; TCRdb's copy has only in-frame clones and lacks some. The table lists about 480,000 clones, around 89% of them singletons. The specimen sequenced was peripheral blood. The source of these receptors is a woman aged 45-60 years with COVID-19, enrolled during active disease.

Concerning this clone: Other DNA sequences in this specimen translate into the identical CDR3. The rearrangement links TRBV18 to TRBJ1-1; TRBD1 matches 7 bases. Per the germline V gene, CDR1 is KGHSH and CDR2 is LQKENI. J gave up 1 base and V 3 bases, and 2 bases lay outside the gene matches. The CDR3 runs to 14 residues. The CDR3 region has the DNA TGTGCCAGCTCACCGGGACAGAGGAACACTGAAGCTTTCTTT. Translation: CASSPGQRNTEAFF.

The chain couples TRBV18 to TRBJ2-7, with 11 bases identical to TRBD2. CDR1 KGHSH and CDR2 LQKENI come from the germline V gene. V dropped 8 bases and J dropped 2; count of bases not matched to a gene: 5. The CDR3 is made up of 14 amino acids. The CDR3 reads CASTGTSGPYEQYF. DNA of the CDR3: TGTGCCAGCACAGGGACTAGCGGACCCTACGAGCAGTACTTC.

The chain joins TRBV5-6 to TRBJ1-4; 8 nucleotides align to TRBD1. The CDR3 extends over 14 amino acids. Germline V gene lookup returns CDR1 SGHDT and CDR2 YYEEEE. The V and J ends lost 1 base and 7 bases, in that order; junction bases with no gene match: 3. CDR3 in amino acids: CASSLSGGGEKLFF. CDR3 DNA sequence: TGTGCCAGCAGCTTGTCAGGGGGCGGTGAAAAACTGTTTTTT.

The V call is TRBV7-3, the J call TRBJ1-5; 10 nucleotides match TRBD1. The V gene's germline CDR1 is SGHTA and CDR2 FQGTGA. The CDR3 covers 16 residues. V shed 7 bases, J shed 2 bases, and the junction held 8 bases outside the gene matches. The CDR3 DNA sequence: TGTGCCAGCAACGGCCCCGGGACAGGGGGCAATCAGCCCCAGCATTTT. Translation gives CASNGPGTGGNQPQHF.

The J gene is TRBJ1-2, the V gene TRBV2; 9 nucleotides match TRBD1. CDR1 and CDR2 from the germline V gene are SNHLY and FYNNEI. The CDR3 has 14 amino acids. V trimming: 4 bases; J trimming: 5 bases; junction bases outside the gene matches: 5. The CDR3: CASSVGTGLYGYTF. Written as DNA, the CDR3 is TGTGCCAGCAGTGTCGGGACAGGGCTATATGGCTACACCTTC.

Notes on this clone: The same CDR3 is also encoded by other DNA sequences in this sample. This chain connects TRBV20-1 to TRBJ1-1; D is unclear. This CDR3 comprises 11 residues. Per germline, CDR1 DFQATT and CDR2 SNEGSKA (reference sequence). Trimming took 5 bases from V and 1 from J, leaving 5 bases between them. CDR3 loop: CSAGGNTEAFF. The CDR3 coding sequence is TGCAGTGCTGGCGGGAACACTGAAGCTTTCTTT.

The rearrangement uses TRBV7-8 and TRBJ1-1, with D possibly matching TRBD1 (5 bases). V was trimmed by 3 bases and J by 0 bases, leaving 8 bases between them. Per the germline V gene, CDR1 is SGHVS and CDR2 is FQNEAQ. The CDR3 spans 14 residues. The CDR3 nucleotides read TGTGCCAGCAGCTTCTTACAGGTGAACACTGAAGCTTTCTTT. Protein sequence: CASSFLQVNTEAFF.

This rearrangement joins TRBV19 to TRBJ1-2, with TRBD1 matching over 8 bases. Germline loops: CDR1 LNHDA, CDR2 SQIVND (reference sequence). With V trimmed by 6 bases and J by 8 bases, 14 bases remained unmatched. The CDR3 spans 15 residues. CDR3 amino acids: CASRLRSDRAVGYTF. The DNA for the CDR3 is TGTGCCAGTAGGCTCAGATCGGACAGGGCGGTGGGCTACACCTTC.

The chain combines TRBV4-1 with TRBJ2-1, with 7 bases lining up with TRBD2. The V gene end was trimmed by 4 bases and the J gene end by 3 bases; junction bases not matched to a gene: 6. From germline, CDR1 is MGHRA and CDR2 YSYEKL. CDR3 length: 15 amino acids. CDR3 sequence: CASSLRLADYNEQFF. In DNA, the CDR3 is TGCGCCAGCAGCCTGCGACTAGCAGACTACAATGAGCAGTTCTTC.

Here the CDR3 reads CASSDPPQDNTGELFF. The CDR3 DNA follows: TGTGCCAGCAGTGACCCCCCCCAGGATAACACCGGGGAGCTGTTTTTT. The chain carries TRBV25-1 and TRBJ2-2; D is ambiguous. The CDR3 is 16 amino acids. Germline values: CDR1 MGHDK, CDR2 SYGVNS. Trimming removed 3 bases at V and 2 bases at J, with 13 bases between.

This clone showed up just a few times. The chain employs TRBV5-5 and TRBJ1-1; TRBD1 matches 8 bases. The CDR3 runs to 15 residues. V trimming: 5 bases; J trimming: 3 bases; junction bases outside the gene matches: 9. CDR1 and CDR2 (germline): SGHKS, YYEKEE (reference sequence). CDR3 sequence: CASSLGQGRDTEAFF. CDR3 coding DNA: TGTGCCAGCAGTCTTGGACAGGGTAGGGACACTGAAGCTTTCTTT.

Points on this clone: Different DNA sequences within this sample yield the same CDR3. In DNA, the CDR3 is TGCGCCAGCAGCTTACAGGGGACGAACACTGAAGCTTTCTTT. This codes for CASSLQGTNTEAFF. The J gene is TRBJ1-1, the V gene TRBV5-1; 7 bases are shared with TRBD1. The CDR3 runs 14 residues. CDR1 is SGHRS and CDR2 is YFSETQ in the germline V gene. Trimming removed 2 bases from V and 1 base from J; junction bases left unmatched: 2. Based on the CDR3 plus reference TRBV5-1 and TRBJ1-1, the full variable domain is KAGVTQTPRYLIKTRGQQVTLSCSPISGHRSVSWYQQTPGQGLQFLFEYFSETQRNKGNFPGRFSGRQFSNSRSEMNVSTLELGDSALYLCASSLQGTNTEAFFGQGTRLTVV.

This chain connects TRBV4-1 to TRBJ2-2; the D gene is possibly TRBD2 (6 bases). V lost 4 bases, J lost 8 bases, and 14 bases lay in between. Germline CDR1 is MGHRA and CDR2 is YSYEKL. CDR3 size: 14 residues. The CDR3 DNA reads TGCGCCAGCAGCCGCGCTGGGGGGTCGGGGGAGCTGTTTTTT. Its protein is CASSRAGGSGELFF.

The chain carries TRBV29-1 and TRBJ1-1; D is unclear. This CDR3 spans 14 amino acids. CDR1 SQVTM and CDR2 ANQGSEA come from the germline V gene. Deletions cut 4 bases from V and 4 bases from J, with 16 bases between. CDR3 coding DNA: TGCAGCGTTGTGAGGACCGGGAGGGTCACTGAAGCTTTCTTT. Its protein is CSVVRTGRVTEAFF.

The rearrangement joins TRBV6-5 to TRBJ1-2, with 7 bases identical to TRBD1. Unmatched junction bases numbered 8, after V lost 6 bases and J lost 7 bases. CDR3 length: 13 residues. Germline V gene data show CDR1 as MNHEY and CDR2 as SVGAGI. This CDR3 is CASRLTGELGYTF. CDR3 nucleotide sequence: TGTGCCAGCAGACTCACAGGGGAACTTGGCTACACCTTC.